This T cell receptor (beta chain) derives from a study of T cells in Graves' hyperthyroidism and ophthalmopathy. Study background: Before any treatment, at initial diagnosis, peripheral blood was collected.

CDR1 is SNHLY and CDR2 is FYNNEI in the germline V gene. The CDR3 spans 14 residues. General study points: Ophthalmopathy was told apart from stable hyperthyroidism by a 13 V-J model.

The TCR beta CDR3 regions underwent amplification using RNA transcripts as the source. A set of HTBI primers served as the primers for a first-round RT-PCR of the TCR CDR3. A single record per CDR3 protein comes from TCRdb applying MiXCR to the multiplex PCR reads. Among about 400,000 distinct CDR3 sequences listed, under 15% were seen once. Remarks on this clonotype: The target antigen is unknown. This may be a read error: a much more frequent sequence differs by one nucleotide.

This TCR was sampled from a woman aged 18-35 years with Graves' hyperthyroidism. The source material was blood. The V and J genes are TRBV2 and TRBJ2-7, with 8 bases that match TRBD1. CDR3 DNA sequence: TGTGCCAGCAGTCGACAGGGGTCGAACTACAAGCAGTACTTC. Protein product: CASSRQGSNYKQYF.